The 9 T cell receptor beta chains below all came from one sample that was sequenced in a study of T cells in Graves' hyperthyroidism and ophthalmopathy. Authors of the study amplified TCR beta CDR3 regions from RNA transcripts. HTBI primers were the set used in a first-round RT-PCR of the TCR CDR3. TCRdb reprocessed the multiplex PCR reads with MiXCR, giving one entry per CDR3 protein. The sample yields over 700,000 distinct CDR3 sequences, about 19% seen once. Sequenced material: blood. The receptors originated from a woman between 50 and 59 years old with Graves' hyperthyroidism that later progressed to Graves' ophthalmopathy.

This clonotype has at least ten counts. The chain carries TRBV5-1 and TRBJ1-5, with a tentative D call TRBD1 (6 bases). V was pared by 4 bases and J by 6 bases, with 14 bases between. The CDR3 spans 14 residues. Germline V gene data show CDR1 as SGHRS and CDR2 as YFSETQ. The CDR3 loop is CASSPQGGGQPQHF. As DNA, the CDR3 is TGCGCCAGCAGCCCCCAGGGAGGGGGTCAGCCCCAGCATTTT. Drawing the rest from reference TRBV5-1 and TRBJ1-5, the complete variable domain is KAGVTQTPRYLIKTRGQQVTLSCSPISGHRSVSWYQQTPGQGLQFLFEYFSETQRNKGNFPGRFSGRQFSNSRSEMNVSTLELGDSALYLCASSPQGGGQPQHFGDGTRLSIL.

This clonotype was seen ten or more times. The rearrangement uses TRBV12-5 and TRBJ2-5, with D perhaps matching TRBD2 (5 bases). The germline V and J ends were trimmed by 5 bases and 1 base, with 14 bases remaining between them. This CDR3 region has 15 residues. CDR1 and CDR2 from the germline V gene are LGHNT and FRNRAP. CDR3 amino acids: CASGDSESFQETQYF. The DNA for the CDR3 is TGTGCTAGTGGTGATAGCGAGTCTTTCCAAGAGACCCAGTACTTC.

To note about this clonotype: Its ends do not fully match the called genes, so a read error is possible. The rearrangement links TRBV20-1 to TRBJ1-3; D is perhaps TRBD1 (5 bases). The germline gives CDR1 DFQATT, CDR2 SNEGSKA (reference sequence). There are 16 residues in the CDR3. This chain's CDR3 is CNARDPAGGSGNTIYF. The CDR3 DNA reads as TGCAATGCTAGAGACCCGGCCGGGGGTTCTGGAAACACCATATATTTT.

This clonotype was found many times. J is TRBJ1-1 and V is TRBV12-3 or TRBV12-4, with D uncertain. Trimming shortened V by 6 bases and J by 0 bases, and 17 bases separated the two germline ends. The CDR3 spans 16 residues. Written as DNA, the CDR3 is TGTGCCAGCAGACCCAGACCCAGGCGGATGAACACTGAAGCTTTCTTT. Translation: CASRPRPRRMNTEAFF.

This clonotype was detected only a few times. V and J are TRBV9 and TRBJ2-3, with a tentative D call TRBD2 (6 bases). The CDR3 totals 13 residues. Trimming left V 7 bases short and J 3 bases short, with 12 bases between. From germline, CDR1 is SGDLS and CDR2 YYNGEE. CDR3 sequence reads: CASPRELTDTQYF. The CDR3 nucleotides read TGTGCCAGCCCTCGGGAGTTAACAGATACGCAGTATTTT.

This chain connects TRBV30 to TRBJ1-1, with a possible D match to TRBD1 (6 bases). The CDR3 extends over 11 amino acids. Germline V gene lookup returns CDR1 GTSNPN and CDR2 SVGIG (reference sequence). The CDR3 protein is CARGANTEAFF. The CDR3 nucleotides read TGTGCGCGGGGGGCGAACACTGAAGCTTTCTTT.

This clonotype showed up just a few times. The chain recombines TRBV6-2 or TRBV6-3 with TRBJ2-3; no clear D. CDR3 length: 14 amino acids. Trimming removed 0 bases at V and 0 bases at J, with 4 bases between. The germline CDR1 and CDR2 sequences are MNHEY and SVGEGT. CDR3 in amino acids: CASSYSLSTDTQYF. As DNA, the CDR3 is TGTGCCAGCAGTTACTCGCTTAGCACAGATACGCAGTATTTT.

There are many counts of this clonotype. This chain joins TRBV3-1 and TRBJ1-1; no reliable D call. The CDR3 is made up of 14 amino acids. CDR1 is LGHDT and CDR2 is YNNKEL in the germline V gene (reference sequence). Trimming shortened V by 0 bases and J by 0 bases, and 5 bases separated the two germline ends. The CDR3 region is CASSQEPLNTEAFF. The DNA for the CDR3 is TGTGCCAGCAGCCAAGAACCTCTGAACACTGAAGCTTTCTTT.

This clonotype was observed a few times. The V gene is TRBV30, the J gene TRBJ2-4; D possibly corresponds to TRBD2 (6 bases). CDR1 and CDR2 (germline): GTSNPN, SVGIG (reference sequence). The CDR3 contains 13 residues. Trimming removed 4 bases from V and 6 bases from J, with 13 bases in between. Written as DNA, the CDR3 is TGTGCCTGGACCCCGGACGGGGGAAACATTCAGTACTTC. Encoded protein: CAWTPDGGNIQYF.